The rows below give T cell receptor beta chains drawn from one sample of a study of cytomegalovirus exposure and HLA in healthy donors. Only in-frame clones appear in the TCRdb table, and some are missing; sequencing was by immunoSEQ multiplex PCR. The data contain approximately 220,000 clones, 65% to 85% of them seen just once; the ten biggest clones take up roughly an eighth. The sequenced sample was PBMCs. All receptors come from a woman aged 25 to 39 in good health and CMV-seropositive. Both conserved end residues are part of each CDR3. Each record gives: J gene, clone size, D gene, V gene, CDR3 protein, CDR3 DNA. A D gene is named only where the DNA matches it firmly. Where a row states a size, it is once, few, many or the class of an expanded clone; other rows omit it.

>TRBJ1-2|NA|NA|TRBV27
CASRGNYGYTF
TGTGCCAGCAGGGGAAACTATGGCTACACCTTC
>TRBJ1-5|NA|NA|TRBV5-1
CASSEGGNQPQHF
TGCGCCAGCAGCGAAGGGGGCAATCAGCCCCAGCATTTT
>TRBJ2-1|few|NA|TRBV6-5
CASTLTWASNEQFF
TGTGCCAGCACTTTAACTTGGGCTAGCAATGAGCAGTTCTTC
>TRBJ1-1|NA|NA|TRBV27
CASSSPGSFGERNTEAFF
TGTGCCAGCAGTTCCCCCGGGTCCTTCGGTGAGAGGAACACTGAAGCTTTCTTT
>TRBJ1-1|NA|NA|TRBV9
CASSVESIRGRGLNTEAFF
TGTGCCAGCAGCGTAGAGTCGATAAGGGGCCGGGGCTTGAACACTGAAGCTTTCTTT
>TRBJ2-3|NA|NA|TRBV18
CASCLSVVDTQYF
TGTGCCAGCTGTCTAAGCGTGGTAGATACGCAGTATTTT
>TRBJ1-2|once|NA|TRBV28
CASSLTLGESNGYTF
TGTGCCAGCAGTCTAACGTTAGGGGAGAGTAATGGCTACACCTTC
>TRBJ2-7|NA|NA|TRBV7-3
CASSPSGSGYEQYF
TGTGCCAGCAGCCCAAGTGGTTCGGGCTACGAGCAGTACTTC
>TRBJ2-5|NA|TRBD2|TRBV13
CASSIAGGRETQYF
TGTGCCAGCAGCATAGCGGGAGGCAGAGAGACCCAGTACTTC
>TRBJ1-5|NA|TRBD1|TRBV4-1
CASSQPQGLRNQPQHF
TGCGCCAGCAGCCAACCACAGGGGCTTCGCAATCAGCCCCAGCATTTT
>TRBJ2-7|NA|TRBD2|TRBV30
CAWAIGTSGTEQYF
TGTGCCTGGGCTATAGGGACTAGCGGGACCGAGCAGTACTTC
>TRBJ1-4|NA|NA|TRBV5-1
CASSLDVGKLFF
TGCGCCAGCAGCTTGGACGTCGGAAAACTGTTTTTT
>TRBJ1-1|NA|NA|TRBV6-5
CASSPGIRNTEAFF
TGTGCCAGCAGTCCTGGAATTCGGAACACTGAAGCTTTCTTT
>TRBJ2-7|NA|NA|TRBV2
CASSDGGTYEQYF
TGTGCCAGCAGTGATGGAGGTACCTACGAGCAGTACTTC
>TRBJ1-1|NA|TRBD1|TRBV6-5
CASSSGGRRTEAFF
TGTGCCAGCAGTTCAGGGGGGAGACGCACTGAAGCTTTCTTT
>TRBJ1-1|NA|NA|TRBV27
CASSLGQMNTEAFF
TGTGCCAGCAGTTTAGGACAAATGAACACTGAAGCTTTCTTT
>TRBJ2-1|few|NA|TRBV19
CASSIDPSETGNYNEQFF
TGTGCCAGTAGTATAGATCCTAGCGAGACAGGGAACTACAATGAGCAGTTCTTC
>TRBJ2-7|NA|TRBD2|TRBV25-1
CASSGQLAGDAYEQYF
TGTGCCAGCAGTGGTCAACTAGCGGGAGACGCCTACGAGCAGTACTTC
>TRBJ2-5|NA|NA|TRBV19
CASSSGEFQETQYF
TGTGCCAGTAGTAGCGGAGAATTTCAAGAGACCCAGTACTTC
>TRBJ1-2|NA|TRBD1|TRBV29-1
CSVSGQSTANYGYTF
TGCAGCGTCTCGGGACAGTCCACTGCAAACTATGGCTACACCTTC
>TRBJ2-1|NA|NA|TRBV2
CASSEALTGPSPYNEQFF
TGTGCCAGCAGTGAAGCGTTAACCGGACCCAGCCCCTACAATGAGCAGTTCTTC
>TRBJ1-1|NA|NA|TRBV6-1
CASSEQNLNTEAFF
TGTGCCAGCAGTGAACAGAACTTGAACACTGAAGCTTTCTTT
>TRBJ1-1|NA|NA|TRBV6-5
CASSYSYMNTEAFF
TGTGCCAGCAGTTACTCGTACATGAACACTGAAGCTTTCTTT
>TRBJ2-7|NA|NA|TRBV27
CASSLSPSYEQYF
TGTGCCAGCAGTTTGTCACCTTCCTACGAGCAGTACTTC
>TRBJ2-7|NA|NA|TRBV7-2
CASSLDGLVYEQYF
TGTGCCAGCAGCTTAGATGGACTCGTCTACGAGCAGTACTTC
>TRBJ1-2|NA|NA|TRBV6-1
CASSDQGYGYTF
TGTGCCAGCAGTGACCAGGGCTATGGCTACACCTTC
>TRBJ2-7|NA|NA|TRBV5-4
CASSLRGPPYEQYF
TGTGCCAGCAGCTTGAGAGGGCCCCCCTACGAGCAGTACTTC
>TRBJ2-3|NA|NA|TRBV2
CASLGLRRTDTQYF
TGTGCCAGCCTTGGACTTAGACGCACAGATACGCAGTATTTT
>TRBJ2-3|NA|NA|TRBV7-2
CASSFRVGVTDTQYF
TGTGCCAGCAGCTTTCGGGTGGGAGTGACAGATACGCAGTATTTT
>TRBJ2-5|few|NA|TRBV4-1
CASSQDPAETQYF
TGCGCCAGCAGCCAAGACCCTGCGGAGACCCAGTACTTC
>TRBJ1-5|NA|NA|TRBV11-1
CASSISAGSNQPQHF
TGTGCCAGCAGCATTAGCGCGGGTTCCAATCAGCCCCAGCATTTT
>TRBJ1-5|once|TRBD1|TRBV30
CAWSAGQGSQPQHF
TGTGCCTGGAGTGCTGGACAGGGTAGTCAGCCCCAGCATTTT
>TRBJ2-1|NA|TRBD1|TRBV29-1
CSVVEGQGSDEQFF
TGCAGCGTTGTTGAAGGACAGGGCTCGGATGAGCAGTTCTTC
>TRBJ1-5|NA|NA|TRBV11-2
CASSLNDRNNQPQHF
TGTGCCAGCAGCTTAAACGACAGAAACAATCAGCCCCAGCATTTT
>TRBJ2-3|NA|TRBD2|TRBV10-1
CASSENDGRADTQYF
TGCGCCAGCAGTGAGAATGACGGGAGGGCGGATACGCAGTATTTT
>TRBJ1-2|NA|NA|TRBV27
CASSLVGEANYGYTF
TGTGCCAGCAGTTTAGTCGGGGAAGCTAACTATGGCTACACCTTC
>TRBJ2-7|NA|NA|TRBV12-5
CASGLVLGVRYEQYF
TGTGCTAGTGGTTTGGTACTAGGGGTTCGCTACGAGCAGTACTTC
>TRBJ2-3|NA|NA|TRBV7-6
CASSLSSSDTDTQYF
TGTGCCAGCAGCTTATCGTCTAGCGACACAGATACGCAGTATTTT
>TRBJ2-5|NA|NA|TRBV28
CASSSANTGTYLQETQYF
TGTGCCAGCAGTTCCGCAAATACCGGGACGTACCTCCAAGAGACCCAGTACTTC
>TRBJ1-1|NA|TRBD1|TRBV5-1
CASSRTGTGALGTEAFF
TGCGCCAGCAGCAGGACCGGGACAGGGGCCTTAGGCACTGAAGCTTTCTTT
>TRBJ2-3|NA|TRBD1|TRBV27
CASTPSQGAVTQYF
TGTGCCAGCACCCCGAGCCAGGGGGCTGTTACGCAGTATTTT
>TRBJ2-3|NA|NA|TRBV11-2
CASSLRQVGYRSPDTQYF
TGTGCCAGCAGCTTACGGCAGGTCGGCTATCGTTCTCCAGATACGCAGTATTTT
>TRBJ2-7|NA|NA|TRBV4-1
CASSQDRGYEQYF
TGCGCCAGCAGCCAAGATCGGGGCTACGAGCAGTACTTC
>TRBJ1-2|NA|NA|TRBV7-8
CASSLAEGLYGYTF
TGTGCCAGCAGCTTAGCGGAGGGCCTCTATGGCTACACCTTC
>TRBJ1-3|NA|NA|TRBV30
CAWSGIEGGLSSSGNTIYF
TGTGCCTGGAGTGGAATAGAGGGGGGCCTGTCTAGCTCTGGAAACACCATATATTTT
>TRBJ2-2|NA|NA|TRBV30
CAWSVQLRKNTGELFF
TGTGCCTGGAGTGTACAATTGCGGAAGAACACCGGGGAGCTGTTTTTT
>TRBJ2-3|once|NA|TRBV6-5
CASRGERAGADTQYF
TGTGCCAGCAGGGGGGAGAGGGCCGGGGCAGATACGCAGTATTTT
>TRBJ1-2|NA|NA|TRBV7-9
CASSLDGVADYGYTF
TGTGCCAGCAGCTTAGACGGGGTGGCTGATTATGGCTACACCTTC
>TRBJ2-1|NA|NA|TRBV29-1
CSVVYFIYNEQFF
TGCAGCGTTGTTTACTTCATCTACAATGAGCAGTTCTTC
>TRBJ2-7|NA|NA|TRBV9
CASSQLEREGEQYF
TGTGCCAGCAGCCAGCTAGAGAGAGAGGGCGAGCAGTACTTC
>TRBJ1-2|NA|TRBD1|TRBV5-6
CASSPTGQGAFGYTF
TGTGCCAGCAGCCCTACCGGACAGGGGGCCTTTGGCTACACCTTC
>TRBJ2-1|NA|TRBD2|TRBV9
CASSVGLANNEQFF
TGTGCCAGCAGCGTGGGACTAGCCAACAATGAGCAGTTCTTC
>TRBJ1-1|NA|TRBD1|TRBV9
CASSVVRGQLLNTEAFF
TGTGCCAGCAGCGTAGTACGGGGACAGTTGTTGAACACTGAAGCTTTCTTT
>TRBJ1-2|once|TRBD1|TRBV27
CASSQRQGFNYGYTF
TGTGCCAGCAGCCAGAGACAGGGTTTCAACTATGGCTACACCTTC
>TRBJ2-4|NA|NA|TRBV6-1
CASSEAEGSANIQYF
TGTGCCAGCAGTGAAGCTGAGGGAAGCGCAAACATTCAGTACTTC
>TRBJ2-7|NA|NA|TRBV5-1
CASSLTGNSYEQYF
TGCGCCAGCAGCTTAACAGGGAACTCCTACGAGCAGTACTTC
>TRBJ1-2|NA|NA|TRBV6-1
CASSEGLGLGGYGYTF
TGTGCCAGCAGTGAAGGTTTGGGTCTGGGGGGATATGGCTACACCTTC
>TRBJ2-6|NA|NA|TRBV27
CASSHRAGANVLTF
TGTGCCAGCAGTCATAGGGCTGGGGCCAACGTCCTGACTTTC
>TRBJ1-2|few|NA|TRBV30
CALTDTFYGYTF
TGTGCCTTGACAGACACCTTCTATGGCTACACCTTC